What follows are 16 T cell receptor beta chains derived from one specimen sequenced in a study of cytomegalovirus exposure and HLA in healthy donors. Researchers ran the PCR with 60 Vbeta and 13 Jbeta primers. Libraries were prepared by immunoSEQ multiplex PCR; TCRdb keeps only in-frame clonotypes and omits some of them. Of 150,000 to 200,000 clones listed, around four fifths are singletons. The source material was PBMCs. These TCRs come from a man in his late teens or twenties in good health and CMV-seropositive.

This chain joins TRBV7-9 and TRBJ1-2; D gene unclear. Trimming removed 0 bases from V and 4 bases from J, with 12 bases in between. Germline CDR1 reads SEHNR; CDR2 reads FQNEAQ (reference sequence). The CDR3 runs 15 residues. This CDR3 is CASSLALGTPYGYTF. As DNA, the CDR3 is TGTGCCAGCAGCTTAGCGCTAGGTACCCCCTATGGCTACACCTTC.

This rearrangement joins TRBV6-6 to TRBJ2-1; 8 bases align to TRBD1. V shed 8 bases, J shed 4 bases, and the junction held 1 base outside the gene matches. There are 12 residues in the CDR3. Germline V gene lookup returns CDR1 MNHNY and CDR2 SVGAGI (reference sequence). The CDR3 DNA follows: TGTGCCAGCGGGACAGGTTACAATGAGCAGTTCTTC. Its translation: CASGTGYNEQFF.

V gene TRBV30 combines with J gene TRBJ2-5; D might be TRBD2 (5 bases). Per the germline V gene, CDR1 is GTSNPN and CDR2 is SVGIG (reference sequence). Trimming removed 5 bases at V and 4 bases at J, with 14 bases between. The CDR3 length is 13 residues. This CDR3 reads CAWERRKRETQYF. The DNA of the CDR3 is TGTGCCTGGGAGCGGCGGAAACGAGAGACCCAGTACTTC.

The chain carries TRBV28 and TRBJ1-2; D is unclear. The CDR3 spans 13 residues. V lost 3 bases, J lost 4 bases, and 9 bases lay in between. In germline, CDR1 is MDHEN, CDR2 SYDVKM. The CDR3 region has the DNA TGTGCCAGCAGTTTGGGCCTCTTCTATGGCTACACCTTC. Translating it yields CASSLGLFYGYTF.

Here the CDR3 DNA reads TGTGCCTGGATTCCGCCCGGGAGATCCTACGAGCAGTACTTC. This sequence encodes CAWIPPGRSYEQYF. This chain uses TRBV30 with TRBJ2-7, with TRBD2 as a possible D gene (6 bases). The V end was cut by 4 bases, the J end by 1 base, with 14 bases between. Germline values: CDR1 GTSNPN, CDR2 SVGIG (reference sequence). The CDR3 is 14 amino acids.

This clone was recorded only once. The chain recombines TRBV6-4 with TRBJ2-1; 8 bases map to TRBD2. The junction had 11 bases not matched to a gene; V was cut back by 1 base and J by 9 bases. Germline lookup yields CDR1 MRHNA and CDR2 SNTAGT. The CDR3 has 16 amino acids. CDR3 protein: CASSDYPGLGSGEQFF. The CDR3 nucleotides read TGTGCCAGCAGTGACTACCCGGGACTAGGGTCCGGTGAGCAGTTCTTC.

The sample holds a few counts of this clone. The J gene is TRBJ1-5, the V gene TRBV27; 7 nucleotides agree with TRBD1. The CDR3 has 18 amino acids. V shed 1 base, J shed 3 bases, and the junction held 12 bases outside the gene matches. Germline V gene data show CDR1 as MNHEY and CDR2 as SMNVEV (reference sequence). In nucleotides, the CDR3 is TGTGCCAGCAGTTTATTTTATATAGACAGGGCCTCCAATCAGCCCCAGCATTTT. Translated: CASSLFYIDRASNQPQHF.

The chain joins TRBV5-1 to TRBJ1-1; 11 bases are a match to TRBD1. Losses at the gene ends were 5 bases for V and 6 bases for J; bases not matched to a gene: 9. The germline V gene encodes CDR1 SGHRS and CDR2 YFSETQ. The CDR3 sequence is 15 residues long. CDR3 in amino acids: CASRITGQGASEAFF. The CDR3, as DNA: TGCGCCAGCAGAATTACAGGACAGGGGGCTTCTGAAGCTTTCTTT.

CDR3 coding DNA: TGTGCCAGCTCACTACGACAGGGTCCAGAGGAAAAACTGTTTTTT. This codes for CASSLRQGPEEKLFF. The chain is built from TRBV18 and TRBJ1-4; TRBD1 matches at 7 bases. V shed 4 bases and J 8 bases; nucleotides not matched to a gene: 10. The CDR3 sequence is 15 residues long. Germline V lookup: CDR1 KGHSH, CDR2 LQKENI.

The rearrangement uses TRBV5-4 and TRBJ2-7; D is possibly TRBD2 (5 bases). CDR1 is SGHNT and CDR2 is YYREEE in the germline V gene (reference sequence). This CDR3 spans 15 amino acids. V dropped 5 bases and J dropped 6 bases, with 21 bases sitting between them. The CDR3 loop reads CASSTNGKSFPEQYF. In DNA, the CDR3 is TGTGCCAGCAGTACCAACGGGAAAAGTTTTCCCGAGCAGTACTTC.

CDR3 sequence: CASSVRGTSYEQYF. Written as DNA, the CDR3 is TGTGCCAGCAGTGTCCGGGGAACGTCCTACGAGCAGTACTTC. The V call is TRBV2, the J call TRBJ2-7; D is possibly TRBD2 (5 bases). V lost 4 bases and J 1 base, leaving 11 bases between the germline ends. The CDR3 runs to 14 residues. From germline, CDR1 is SNHLY and CDR2 FYNNEI.

DNA for the CDR3: TGCGCCAGCAGTAAAGGACAGGCCAGCTCTGGGGCCAACGTCCTGACTTTC. As protein: CASSKGQASSGANVLTF. The genes are TRBV5-1 and TRBJ2-6, with TRBD1 identical over 7 bases. J was trimmed by 0 bases and V by 5 bases; bases with no gene match: 8. Germline CDR1 is SGHRS and CDR2 is YFSETQ. This CDR3 comprises 17 residues.

The chain carries TRBV4-1 and TRBJ2-1; D is possibly TRBD2 (6 bases). The CDR3 has 15 residues. Trimming took off 3 bases at V and 1 base at J, with 10 bases between the two ends. Looked up from germline, CDR1 is MGHRA and CDR2 is YSYEKL. The DNA for the CDR3 is TGCGCCAGCAGCCAGCCGGCGGGATCCTACAATGAGCAGTTCTTC. Protein: CASSQPAGSYNEQFF.

The chain uses TRBV11-3 and TRBJ2-2; maybe TRBD1 (7 bases). Deletions cut 5 bases from V and 3 bases from J, with 19 bases between. The germline V gene encodes CDR1 SGHNT and CDR2 YENEEA. The CDR3 extends over 17 amino acids. The CDR3 nucleotides read TGTGCCAGCAGCCCAGGGGGGTGGGGTCCGGACACCGGGGAGCTGTTTTTT. Protein sequence: CASSPGGWGPDTGELFF.

V and J are TRBV7-9 and TRBJ2-7; 8 bases agree with TRBD1. The CDR3 spans 13 residues. After removal of 6 bases from V and 7 bases from J, the junction contained 8 bases not matched to a gene. CDR1 is SEHNR and CDR2 is FQNEAQ in the germline V gene (reference sequence). CDR3 nucleotides: TGTGCCAGCAGTTACCAGGGGGCTTGGGAGCAGTACTTC. Its translation is CASSYQGAWEQYF.

The chain employs TRBV5-5 and TRBJ1-1; the D is unclear. The CDR3 loop spans 14 amino acids. V dropped 1 base and J dropped 1 base, with 8 bases sitting between them. Germline V gives CDR1 SGHKS, CDR2 YYEKEE (reference sequence). CDR3 nucleotides: TGTGCCAGCAGCTTGAGTAACAAGAACACTGAAGCTTTCTTT. The encoded protein is CASSLSNKNTEAFF.